Detailed here is one T cell receptor (beta chain). Each participant's cohort was designated according to participant-reported clinical history. Under the authors' procedure: From reference gene primer amplification, estimates of nucleated cell counts were derived. The method was immunoSEQ multiplex PCR; TCRdb's version includes in-frame clones alone and lacks a portion of them. The V and J calls and clone size are taken from that table; D and trimming were inferred from the DNA. The table has 350,000 or so clones, more than 90% seen once; the top ten hold 18%. The source of the sample is a study of blood T cell repertoires in COVID-19. Losses at the gene ends were 2 bases for V and 2 bases for J; bases not matched to a gene: 3. Germline-derived CDR1 and CDR2 are MNHNY and SVGAGI (reference sequence). The CDR3 contains 15 residues.

The genes are TRBV6-6 and TRBJ1-3; 7 nucleotides agree with TRBD1. This TCR derives from a woman between 25 and 40 years old who had recovered from COVID-19. The sample consisted of PBMCs or T cells enriched from blood (not recorded which). CDR3 sequence reads: CASSYPGQAGNTIYF. The CDR3 region has the DNA TGTGCCAGCAGTTACCCCGGACAGGCTGGAAACACCATATATTTT.